This entry lists 22 T cell receptor beta chains sequenced from one sample in a study of T cell responses to AZD1222 COVID-19 vaccine. Method: immunoSEQ multiplex PCR; TCRdb's copy keeps in-frame clones and lacks some. The sample lists roughly 180,000 clones, around 92% seen once, with 7.5% to 9.5% in the top ten. Sequenced material: peripheral blood, taken on day 0 of AZD1222 vaccination. Receptors were obtained from an adult in good health.

V is TRBV19 and J is TRBJ2-3; 9 positions agree with TRBD2. The CDR3 consists of 16 residues. Per germline, CDR1 LNHDA and CDR2 SQIVND (reference sequence). V trimming: 2 bases; J trimming: 3 bases; junction bases outside the gene matches: 6. The CDR3 protein is CASSIRVSGRTDTQYF. In nucleotides, the CDR3 is TGTGCCAGTAGTATAAGGGTTAGCGGGAGAACAGATACGCAGTATTTT.

The V call is TRBV25-1, the J call TRBJ1-4, with unresolved D. The CDR3 is 14 residues long. V shed 7 bases and J shed 8 bases, with 17 bases lying between them. Germline V gene lookup returns CDR1 MGHDK and CDR2 SYGVNS. The CDR3 DNA reads TGTGCCAGCACTCCAGTGGGGTTGTCAGAAAAACTGTTTTTT. Residues: CASTPVGLSEKLFF.

This chain connects TRBV5-5 to TRBJ2-1; 11 nucleotides agree with TRBD2. CDR3 length: 16 residues. In germline, CDR1 is SGHKS, CDR2 YYEKEE (reference sequence). Trimming took 2 bases from V and 5 from J; bases not matched to a gene: 6. This CDR3 is CASSLDPGLADNEQFF. The CDR3, as DNA: TGTGCCAGCAGCTTAGACCCGGGACTAGCGGACAATGAGCAGTTCTTC.

The V and J genes are TRBV27 and TRBJ1-4, with 7 positions matching TRBD1. This CDR3 comprises 15 residues. V trimming: 10 bases; J trimming: 5 bases; junction bases outside the gene matches: 13. CDR1 and CDR2 (germline): MNHEY, SMNVEV (reference sequence). The CDR3, as DNA: TGTGCCACCAGCTTGGCCGGGACAGTAAATGAAAAACTGTTTTTT. It yields the protein CATSLAGTVNEKLFF.

V and J are TRBV7-8 and TRBJ2-7; 15 bases fit TRBD2. The V segment lost 5 bases and the J segment 7 bases; nucleotides outside the gene matches: 12. The CDR3 totals 17 residues. In germline, CDR1 is SGHVS, CDR2 FQNEAQ. CDR3 sequence reads: CASSHGLAGGRRQEQYF. CDR3 DNA sequence: TGTGCCAGCAGCCACGGACTAGCGGGAGGGCGGCGACAGGAGCAGTACTTC.

The V gene is TRBV9, the J gene TRBJ2-1, with 7 bases fitting TRBD2. The V gene end was trimmed by 0 bases and the J gene end by 9 bases; junction bases not matched to a gene: 6. The CDR3 covers 14 residues. Per germline, CDR1 SGDLS and CDR2 YYNGEE. This CDR3 is CASSVGSGTGEQFF. In DNA, the CDR3 is TGTGCCAGCAGCGTAGGGAGCGGGACGGGTGAGCAGTTCTTC.

The V and J genes are TRBV7-9 and TRBJ1-2; D remains unclear. V was pared by 5 bases and J by 8 bases, with 12 bases between. CDR3 length equals 12 residues. CDR1 and CDR2 (germline): SEHNR, FQNEAQ (reference sequence). CDR3 coding DNA: TGTGCCAGCAGCGCGGGCTTGGGGGGCTACACCTTC. It translates to CASSAGLGGYTF.

CDR3 in DNA: TGTGCCAGCTCACTGGCCACCGGGAACACCGGGGAGCTGTTTTTT. The encoded protein is CASSLATGNTGELFF. This chain links TRBV18 with TRBJ2-2; D not resolved. V lost 4 bases and J 1 base, leaving 10 bases between the germline ends. CDR1 KGHSH and CDR2 LQKENI come from the germline V gene. This CDR3 comprises 15 residues.

The genes are TRBV3-1 (or the pseudogene TRBV3-2) and TRBJ2-5, with TRBD2 matching over 12 bases. This CDR3 is built from 16 residues. Germline V gives CDR1 LGHDT, CDR2 YNNKEL (reference sequence). J gave up 5 bases and V 0 bases, and 4 bases lay outside the gene matches. In nucleotides, the CDR3 is TGTGCCAGCAGCCAAGAAGCTGGACTAGCGGGGGAGACCCAGTACTTC. It yields the protein CASSQEAGLAGETQYF.

The V and J genes are TRBV7-9 and TRBJ1-2; D may be TRBD1 (6 bases). The CDR3 is made up of 16 amino acids. Germline V gene lookup returns CDR1 SEHNR and CDR2 FQNEAQ (reference sequence). Trimming removed 7 bases from V and 1 base from J, with 19 bases in between. The CDR3 here is CASILAGGLDNYGYTF. The CDR3 coding sequence is TGTGCCAGCATCCTCGCGGGGGGGCTCGATAACTATGGCTACACCTTC.

The rearrangement uses TRBV5-1 and TRBJ2-5; a possible D gene is TRBD2 (5 bases). V lost 4 bases to trimming and J lost 5 bases, with 21 bases between them. Per the germline V gene, CDR1 is SGHRS and CDR2 is YFSETQ. CDR3 length: 16 residues. The CDR3 nucleotides are TGCGCCAGCAGCCCGGAGGTGGGAACCGGGATGGAGACCCAGTACTTC. Residues: CASSPEVGTGMETQYF.

The CDR3 protein is CASSTGFNSGNTIYF. Written as DNA, the CDR3 is TGTGCCAGCTCAACGGGGTTCAACTCTGGAAACACCATATATTTT. The chain joins TRBV27 to TRBJ1-3; D is undetermined. The CDR3 is 15 amino acids. V dropped 8 bases and J dropped 0 bases, with 14 bases sitting between them. From germline, CDR1 is MNHEY and CDR2 SMNVEV (reference sequence).

The rearrangement joins TRBV28 to TRBJ1-1, with D unresolved. Germline CDR1 reads MDHEN; CDR2 reads SYDVKM. The CDR3 consists of 13 residues. Trimming removed 2 bases from V and 1 base from J, with 5 bases in between. CDR3: CASSLVGNTEAFF. The CDR3 DNA follows: TGTGCCAGCAGTTTAGTGGGGAACACTGAAGCTTTCTTT.

The J gene is TRBJ1-3, the V gene TRBV5-4; D remains unclear. Germline V gene data show CDR1 as SGHNT and CDR2 as YYREEE (reference sequence). Trimming stripped 1 base from V and 4 bases from J, with 9 bases between. The CDR3 loop spans 14 amino acids. The DNA of the CDR3 is TGTGCCAGCAGCTTGATAGGGCCGGGAAACACCATATATTTT. Its translation: CASSLIGPGNTIYF.

The chain has TRBV7-9 and TRBJ1-5, with 8 bases fitting TRBD1. Losses at the gene ends were 6 bases for V and 1 base for J; bases not matched to a gene: 8. CDR3 length: 16 residues. Germline-derived CDR1 and CDR2 are SEHNR and FQNEAQ (reference sequence). Written as DNA, the CDR3 is TGTGCCAGCAGTCAAGCCGGGACAGGAAGCAATCAGCCCCAGCATTTT. Protein product: CASSQAGTGSNQPQHF.

The DNA of the CDR3 is TGTGCCAGCAGTTTGGGGGCTCGGCAGCCCCAGCATTTT. Its protein is CASSLGARQPQHF. The rearrangement uses TRBV27 and TRBJ1-5, with D perhaps TRBD1 (6 bases). The CDR3 has 13 residues. V dropped 3 bases and J dropped 7 bases, with 10 bases sitting between them. The germline V gene encodes CDR1 MNHEY and CDR2 SMNVEV (reference sequence).

This clone was counted once. CDR3 coding DNA: TGTGCCAGCAGTCTGGACGGGAATAGCAATCAGCCCCAGCATTTT. Its protein is CASSLDGNSNQPQHF. The chain employs TRBV2 and TRBJ1-5, with D unresolved. Deletions cut 5 bases from V and 0 bases from J, with 11 bases between. This CDR3 spans 15 amino acids. Looked up from germline, CDR1 is SNHLY and CDR2 is FYNNEI.

This chain joins TRBV6-1 and TRBJ1-6, with D possibly matching TRBD1 (6 bases). Germline CDR1 MNHNS, CDR2 SASEGT. The ends were cut back, 3 bases at V and 7 bases at J, with 22 bases in the middle. The CDR3 extends over 18 amino acids. CDR3 DNA sequence: TGTGCCAGCAGTGAGAAACCTTACAGGGACCTATGGAATTCACCCCTCCACTTT. Translation gives CASSEKPYRDLWNSPLHF.

The chain employs TRBV30 and TRBJ1-3, with TRBD1 matching 11 bases. In germline, CDR1 is GTSNPN, CDR2 SVGIG (reference sequence). The CDR3 has 16 residues. The V gene end was trimmed by 1 base and the J gene end by 3 bases; junction bases not matched to a gene: 5. This CDR3 reads CAWSGTGGVFGNTIYF. The DNA for the CDR3 is TGTGCCTGGAGTGGGACAGGGGGCGTTTTTGGAAACACCATATATTTT. Variable domain in full (rest from reference TRBV30 and TRBJ1-3): SQTIHQWPATLVQPVGSPLSLECTVEGTSNPNLYWYRQAAGRGLQLLFYSVGIGQISSEVPQNLSASRPQDRQFILSSKKLLLSDSGFYLCAWSGTGGVFGNTIYFGEGSWLTVV.

This chain joins TRBV19 and TRBJ2-7, with 8 bases fitting TRBD1. CDR1 LNHDA and CDR2 SQIVND come from the germline V gene (reference sequence). There are 13 residues in the CDR3. V lost 6 bases and J lost 2; bases outside the gene matches: 3. CDR3 DNA sequence: TGTGCCAGTAGCGAGGACAGGGCCTACGAGCAGTACTTC. This encodes CASSEDRAYEQYF.

V and J are TRBV5-4 and TRBJ1-6; 10 bases line up with TRBD1. CDR3 length equals 16 residues. J lost 6 bases, V lost 5 bases, and 8 bases had no gene match. The germline V gene encodes CDR1 SGHNT and CDR2 YYREEE (reference sequence). CDR3 DNA sequence: TGTGCCAGCAGTTCCCACCGGGACAGGGGTAATTCACCCCTCCACTTT. Translated, it gives CASSSHRDRGNSPLHF.

The genes are TRBV28 and TRBJ2-6, with D unresolved. V lost 6 bases and J lost 1, with 10 bases in between. CDR1 is MDHEN and CDR2 is SYDVKM in the germline V gene. The CDR3 extends over 15 amino acids. CDR3 sequence (DNA): TGTGCCAGCAGCCTAAGTAAGTCTGGGGCCAACGTCCTGACTTTC. This encodes CASSLSKSGANVLTF.